This TCR beta chain was documented in a study of T cell repertoires in cytomegalovirus infection (dated by TCRdb to the late 2010s). Regarding the complete study: Peptide stimulations targeted recently identified HLA-C-restricted CMV epitopes, whose presentation resists viral immunomodulation, together with well-studied HLA-B-restricted epitopes. Because public TCR beta signatures pointed to carriage of CMV infection together with the matching HLA type, the HLA type of each donor mattered for the analysis. Results the study describes overall, beyond this receptor: The ex vivo response was dominated by HLA-C-restricted CMV-specific TCR beta clonotypes, and the single most frequent clonotype in two of eight donors was supplied by these HLA-C-restricted clonotypes. Carriers of CMV infection plus the relevant HLA type were discriminated by the cumulative frequency of public TCR beta family members in the study cohort and in an independent roughly 350-donor cohort.

Instrument on record: Illumina HiSeq 1500. TCRdb's own reprocessing of the public reads used fastp at Q25 and MiXCR and kept productive beta chains. Entries are consolidated by CDR3 protein sequence, retaining the most common genes and DNA. In all, the sample holds approximately 730,000 distinct CDR3 sequences, and around 29% of those were seen once. The ten largest clones represent about an eighth of the sample. Explained via the paper, the treatment or condition label denotes: in vitro stimulation with specific CMV peptide epitopes to enrich CMV-specific T cells. Of note for this clonotype: No cognate antigen has been identified for it. The record has no base qualities; no much larger clone is one base away.

V is reduced by 5 bases and J by 4 bases, leaving a spacing of 18 bases between them. There are 15 amino acids in the CDR3, from cysteine to valine inclusive. The entry retains the CDR3 DNA only, 45 bases that are in frame from base 1. CDR1 and CDR2, looked up from the germline V gene, are MDHEN and SYDVKM. The sequencing here drew on cultured CD8+ T cells from PBMCs, taken from culture after CMV antigen stimulation. Here the chain combines TRBV28 and TRBJ2-7, with the D gene possibly TRBD1 or TRBD2, each one fitting 5 bases. The TCR originated in a human donor in good health (CMV status not recorded). Some clones in this sample may be carry-over from other donors' samples. The CDR3 protein sequence reads: CASSPTPGRTYEQYV. The nucleotides read TGTGCCAGCAGTCCTACTCCGGGACGGACGTACGAGCAGTACGTC.